This entry concerns a single T cell receptor (beta chain). One junction end does not reproduce the germline sequence, and a read error may be involved. The CDR3 covers 15 residues. Looked up from germline, CDR1 is WNHNN and CDR2 is SYGVQD (reference sequence). Profiling relied on immunoSEQ multiplex PCR, and the TCRdb table lists in-frame clones only, not all of them. The data contain approximately 330,000 clones, roughly 86% of them singletons. The sample is drawn from a study of blood T cell repertoires in COVID-19. The sample comprised peripheral blood. The sequence was collected from a man aged 25 to 40 with COVID-19, enrolled during active disease. The chain employs TRBV10-1 and TRBJ1-4; D is unclear. Here the CDR3 DNA reads TGCGCCAGCAGTGAGAAGGTACAGACTATCATTTGGTGGAATTTT. Translating it yields CASSEKVQTIIWWNF.